The present T cell receptor (beta chain) was sequenced within a study of identical twins. As to this clonotype: Its antigen is not identified.

V trimming: 1 base; J trimming: 8 bases; junction bases outside the gene matches: 10. This CDR3 comprises 18 residues. The germline CDR1 and CDR2 sequences are MNHEY and SMNVEV (reference sequence). Using its own MiXCR run on the 5' RACE reads, TCRdb lists one record per CDR3 protein. The data contain around 690,000 distinct CDR3 sequences, 21% of them singletons. General observations from the study: Twins showed weaker excess sharing in their beta out-of-frame sequences.

These data were also reused for a study on T cells expressing NK-cell markers.

This chain joins TRBV27 and TRBJ2-1; 14 bases are a match to TRBD2. This TCR was sampled from a young woman in good health. The sample was PBMCs. The CDR3 is CASSLYQPGTSGSYEQFF. The CDR3 DNA is TGTGCCAGCAGTTTATATCAACCCGGGACTAGCGGGAGCTATGAGCAGTTCTTC.